This T cell receptor (beta chain) comes out of a study of control samples from healthy donors and cancer patients (dated by TCRdb to the early 2020s). The library was made by the immunoSEQ multiplex PCR assay. The immuneACCESS repertoire file appears here via TCRdb, limited to in-frame rearrangements. These files lack a portion of the clones; in checked studies, under half of the deficit traces to unresolved V genes, and the cause of the others is not known. A total of some 73,000 clones appear in this sample, roughly 94% of them only once. The ten largest clones represent about 6.2% of the sample. Comments on this clone: Its antigen is not yet known. Per-base quality was not reported, and no clone a single base away is much larger than it.

Measured from the cysteine to the phenylalanine, the CDR3 is 16 residues long. Of all the DNA, just the CDR3 is kept, 48 bases in frame from base 1. Trimming removed 0 bases from V and 4 bases from J, leaving 12 bases between the germline ends. CDR1 and CDR2 are read off the germline V gene as LGHNA and YNFKEQ. The receptor was derived from a woman between 40 and 55 years old in good health. Sequencing was done on a sample of blood. The chain couples TRBV4-2 to TRBJ2-2; the best D guess is TRBD2, with 6 bases matching. The DNA sequence is TGTGCCAGCAGCCAAGATCCCCAGGGAGGCACCGGGGAGCTGTTTTTT. Its protein reads: CASSQDPQGGTGELFF.